This T cell receptor beta chain was found in a study of shared clonotypes between healthy human individuals. The V end lost 5 bases, the J end lost 1 base, and 11 bases lay between the germline ends. CDR1 and CDR2 from the germline V gene are SGHAT and FQNNGV. The CDR3 is 14 amino acids. Profiling relied on immunoSEQ multiplex PCR, and the TCRdb table lists in-frame clones only, not all of them. The sample lists a few million clones, over 85% occurring once. This receptor was obtained from a man between 18 and 35 years old in good health. The sequencing input was naive CD4+ T cells sorted from blood. The sample's subset: CD45RA+ positively selected. This chain uses TRBV11-2 with TRBJ1-1; D might be TRBD1 (6 bases). In DNA form, the CDR3 reads TGTGCCAGCAGCCCCCGGACAGCGAACACTGAAGCTTTCTTT. This encodes CASSPRTANTEAFF.